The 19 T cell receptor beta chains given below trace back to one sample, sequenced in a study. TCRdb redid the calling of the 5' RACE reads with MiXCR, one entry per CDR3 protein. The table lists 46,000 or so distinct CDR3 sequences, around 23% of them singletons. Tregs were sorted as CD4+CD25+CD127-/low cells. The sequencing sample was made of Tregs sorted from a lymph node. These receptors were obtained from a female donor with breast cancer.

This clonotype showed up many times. The CDR3: CSARDVNSNQPQHF. In DNA, the CDR3 is TGCAGTGCTAGAGACGTAAATAGCAATCAGCCCCAGCATTTT. This chain connects TRBV20-1 to TRBJ1-5; D is uncertain. The CDR3 runs to 14 residues. V lost 0 bases, J lost 0 bases, and 6 bases lay in between. From germline, CDR1 is DFQATT and CDR2 SNEGSKA (reference sequence).

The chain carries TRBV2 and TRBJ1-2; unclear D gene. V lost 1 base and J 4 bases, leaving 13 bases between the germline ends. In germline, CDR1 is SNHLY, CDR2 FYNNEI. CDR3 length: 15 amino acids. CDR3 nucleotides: TGTGCCAGCAGTGAAGGGTCTTGGAGTTCCTATGGCTACACCTTC. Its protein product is CASSEGSWSSYGYTF.

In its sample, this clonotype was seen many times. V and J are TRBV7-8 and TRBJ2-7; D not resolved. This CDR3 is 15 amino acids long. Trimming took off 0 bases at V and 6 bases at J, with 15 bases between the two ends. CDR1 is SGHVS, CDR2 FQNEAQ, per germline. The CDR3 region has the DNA TGTGCCAGCAGCTTAGCCCCGAGCTGGGCAGGCGAGCAGTACTTC. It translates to CASSLAPSWAGEQYF.

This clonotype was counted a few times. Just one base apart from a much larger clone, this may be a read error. The CDR3 spells CASSQDVRLASNNGQFF. In DNA, the CDR3 is TGTGCCAGCAGCCAAGATGTAAGGCTAGCATCCAACAATGGGCAGTTCTTC. The chain employs TRBV4-2 and TRBJ2-1; D perhaps matches TRBD2 (5 bases). The CDR3 spans 17 residues. Germline V CDR1 and CDR2: LGHNA, YNFKEQ.

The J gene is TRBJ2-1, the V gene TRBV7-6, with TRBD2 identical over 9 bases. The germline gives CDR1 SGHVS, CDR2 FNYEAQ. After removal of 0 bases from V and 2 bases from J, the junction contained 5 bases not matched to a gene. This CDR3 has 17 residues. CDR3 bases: TGTGCCAGCAGCTTAGCGGGTAGCGGGGGAACCTACAATGAGCAGTTCTTC. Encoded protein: CASSLAGSGGTYNEQFF.

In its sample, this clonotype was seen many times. Here the CDR3 DNA reads TGCGCCAGCAAACTATCGACAGGGGGGTTCGACGAGCAGTACTTC. Translating it yields CASKLSTGGFDEQYF. V is TRBV5-1 and J is TRBJ2-7; 9 bases agree with TRBD1. Germline loops: CDR1 SGHRS, CDR2 YFSETQ. Trimming took 6 bases from V and 5 from J; bases not matched to a gene: 12. This CDR3 region has 15 residues.

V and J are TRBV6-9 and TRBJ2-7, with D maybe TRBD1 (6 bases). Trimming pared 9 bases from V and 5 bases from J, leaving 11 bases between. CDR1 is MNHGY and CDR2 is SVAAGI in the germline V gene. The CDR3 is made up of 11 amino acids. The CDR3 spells CARRTGNEQYF. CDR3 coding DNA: TGTGCCAGAAGAACAGGGAACGAGCAGTACTTC.

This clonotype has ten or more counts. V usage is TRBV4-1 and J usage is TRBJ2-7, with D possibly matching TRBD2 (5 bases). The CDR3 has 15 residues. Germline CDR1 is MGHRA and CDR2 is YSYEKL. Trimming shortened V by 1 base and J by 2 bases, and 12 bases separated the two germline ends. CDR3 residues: CASSQVRTGTYEQYF. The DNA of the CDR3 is TGCGCCAGCAGCCAAGTGCGGACGGGGACCTACGAGCAGTACTTC.

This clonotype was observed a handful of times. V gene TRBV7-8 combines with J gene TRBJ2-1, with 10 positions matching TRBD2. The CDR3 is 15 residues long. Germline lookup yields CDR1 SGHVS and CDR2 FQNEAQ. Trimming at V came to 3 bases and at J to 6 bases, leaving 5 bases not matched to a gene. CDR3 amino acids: CASSFVLAGTNEQFF. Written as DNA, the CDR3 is TGTGCCAGCAGCTTCGTACTAGCGGGAACCAATGAGCAGTTCTTC. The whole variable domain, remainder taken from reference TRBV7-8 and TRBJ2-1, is GAGVSQSPRYKVAKRGQDVALRCDPISGHVSLFWYQQALGQGPEFLTYFQNEAQLDKSGLPSDRFFAERPEGSVSTLKIQRTQQEDSAVYLCASSFVLAGTNEQFFGPGTRLTVL.

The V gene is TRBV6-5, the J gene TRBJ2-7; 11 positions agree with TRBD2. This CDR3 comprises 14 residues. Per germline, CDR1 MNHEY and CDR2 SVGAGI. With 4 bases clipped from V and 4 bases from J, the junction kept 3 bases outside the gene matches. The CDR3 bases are TGTGCCAGCAGTTCACTAGCGGGGGCGTACGAGCAGTACTTC. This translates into CASSSLAGAYEQYF.

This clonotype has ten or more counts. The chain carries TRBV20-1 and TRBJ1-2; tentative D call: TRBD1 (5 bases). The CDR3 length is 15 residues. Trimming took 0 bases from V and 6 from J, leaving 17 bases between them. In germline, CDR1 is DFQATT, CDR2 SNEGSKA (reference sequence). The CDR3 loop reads CSARDATANWDGYTF. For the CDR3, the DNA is TGCAGTGCTAGAGACGCGACAGCCAATTGGGATGGCTACACCTTC.

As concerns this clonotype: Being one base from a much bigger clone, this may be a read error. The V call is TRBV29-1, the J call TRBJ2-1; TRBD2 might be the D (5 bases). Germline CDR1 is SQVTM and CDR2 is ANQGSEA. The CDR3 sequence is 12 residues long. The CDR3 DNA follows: TGCGGCGTTGGACTTTCCTACAATGAGCAGTTCTTC. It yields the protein CGVGLSYNEQFF.

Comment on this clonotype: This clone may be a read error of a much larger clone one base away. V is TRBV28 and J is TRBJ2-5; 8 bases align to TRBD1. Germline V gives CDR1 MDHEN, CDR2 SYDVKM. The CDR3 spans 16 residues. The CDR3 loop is CASRSGFGQGQEAQYF. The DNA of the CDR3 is TGTGCCAGCAGGAGCGGGTTTGGACAGGGCCAAGAGGCCCAGTACTTC.

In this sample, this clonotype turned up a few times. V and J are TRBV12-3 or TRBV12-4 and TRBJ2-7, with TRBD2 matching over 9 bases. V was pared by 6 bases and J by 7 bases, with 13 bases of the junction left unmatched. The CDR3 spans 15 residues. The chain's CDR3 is CASSSAGGPPREQYF. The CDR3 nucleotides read TGTGCCAGCAGCTCGGCGGGAGGGCCCCCTAGAGAGCAGTACTTC.

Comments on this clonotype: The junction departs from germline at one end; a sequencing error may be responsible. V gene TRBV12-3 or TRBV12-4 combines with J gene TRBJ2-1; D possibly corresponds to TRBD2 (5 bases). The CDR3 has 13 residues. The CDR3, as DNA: TGTGCCAGCGGTTTAGCGCTATACAATGAGCAGTTCTTC. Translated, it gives CASGLALYNEQFF.

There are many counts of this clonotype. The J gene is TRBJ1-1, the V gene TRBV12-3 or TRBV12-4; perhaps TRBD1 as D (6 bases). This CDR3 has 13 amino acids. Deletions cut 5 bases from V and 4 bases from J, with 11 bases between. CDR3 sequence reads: CASSRQAATEAFF. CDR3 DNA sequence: TGTGCCAGCAGTCGACAGGCCGCCACTGAAGCTTTCTTT.

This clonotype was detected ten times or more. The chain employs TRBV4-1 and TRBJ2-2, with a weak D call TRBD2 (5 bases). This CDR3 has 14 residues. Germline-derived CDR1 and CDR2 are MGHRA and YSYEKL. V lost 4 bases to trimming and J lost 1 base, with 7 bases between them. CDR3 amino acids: CASSPGLNTGELFF. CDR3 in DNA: TGCGCCAGCAGCCCGGGGTTGAACACCGGGGAGCTGTTTTTT.

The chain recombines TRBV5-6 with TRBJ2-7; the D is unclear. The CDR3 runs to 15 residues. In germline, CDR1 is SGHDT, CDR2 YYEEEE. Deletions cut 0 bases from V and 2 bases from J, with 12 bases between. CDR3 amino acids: CASSLDGGPTYEQYF. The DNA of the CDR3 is TGTGCCAGCAGCTTGGATGGCGGACCGACCTACGAGCAGTACTTC. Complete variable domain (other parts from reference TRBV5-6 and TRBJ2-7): DAGVTQSPTHLIKTRGQQVTLRCSPKSGHDTVSWYQQALGQGPQFIFQYYEEEERQRGNFPDRFSGHQFPNYSSELNVNALLLGDSALYLCASSLDGGPTYEQYFGPGTRLTVT.

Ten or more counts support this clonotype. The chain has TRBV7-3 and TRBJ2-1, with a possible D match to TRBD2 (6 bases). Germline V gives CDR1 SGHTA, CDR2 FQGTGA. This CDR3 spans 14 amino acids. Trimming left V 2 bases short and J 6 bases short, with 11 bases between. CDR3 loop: CASSLSSGFNEQFF. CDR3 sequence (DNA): TGTGCCAGCAGCTTATCGAGCGGGTTCAATGAGCAGTTCTTC.